These T cell receptor beta chains were read from a single sample in a study of control samples from healthy donors and cancer patients. Assay: immunoSEQ multiplex PCR; the TCRdb copy retains only in-frame clones and omits some. The table shows about 28,000 clones, with around 80% occurring only once. The sequenced sample consisted of PBMCs. The receptors derive from a man between 60 and 75 years old with head and neck cancer. The CDR3 runs from the conserved cysteine through the conserved F or W. A D gene is named only where the DNA matches it firmly. Size is omitted from some rows. Given values are once, few, many or a class for expanded clones.

clone_size,v_call,d_call,j_call,cdr3_aa,cdr3_nt
.,TRBV6-5,TRBD1,TRBJ1-4,CASSSPGQLGEKLFF,TGTGCCAGCAGTTCCCCGGGACAGTTGGGCGAAAAACTGTTTTTT
.,TRBV12-3/TRBV12-4,TRBD1,TRBJ1-6,CASSFGTGLPLHF,TGTGCCAGCAGTTTCGGGACAGGGTTACCCCTCCACTTT
.,TRBV4-1,.,TRBJ2-7,CASSQDGDLLSYEQYF,TGCGCCAGCAGCCAAGATGGTGACCTCCTCTCCTACGAGCAGTACTTC
.,TRBV4-1,TRBD2,TRBJ2-7,CASSPPGLAGSHNSYEQYF,TGCGCCAGCAGCCCACCGGGACTAGCGGGCTCCCATAACTCCTACGAGCAGTACTTC
.,TRBV14,.,TRBJ2-1,CASSSQGGSYNEQFF,TGTGCCAGCAGCTCACAGGGTGGAAGCTACAATGAGCAGTTCTTC
few,TRBV27,.,TRBJ1-2,CASSSSGQTYGYTF,TGTGCCAGCAGTTCTTCCGGACAGACCTATGGCTACACCTTC
.,TRBV19,TRBD1,TRBJ2-7,CASSSQGNSYEQYF,TGTGCCAGTAGTTCACAGGGGAACTCCTACGAGCAGTACTTC
.,TRBV20-1,.,TRBJ2-7,CSARGQTEQYF,TGCAGTGCTAGAGGCCAAACCGAGCAGTACTTC
.,TRBV10-3,.,TRBJ1-1,CAISQDRNTEAFF,TGTGCCATCAGCCAGGACAGGAACACTGAAGCTTTCTTT
.,TRBV11-2,.,TRBJ1-6,CASSWDMGNSPLHF,TGTGCCAGCAGCTGGGACATGGGGAATTCACCCCTCCACTTT
.,TRBV15,.,TRBJ2-5,CATSRDKEQQETQYF,TGTGCCACCAGCAGAGATAAGGAACAGCAAGAGACCCAGTACTTC
once,TRBV15,TRBD1,TRBJ2-1,CATSSRDRGLSEQFF,TGTGCCACCAGCTCCCGGGACAGGGGGCTAAGTGAGCAGTTCTTC
few,TRBV21-1,.,TRBJ2-2,CASSEPSYQDTGELFF,TGTGCCAGCAGCGAGCCCAGCTACCAGGACACCGGGGAGCTGTTTTTT
.,TRBV4-3,.,TRBJ1-3,CASSQEGVGSGNTIYF,TGCGCCAGCAGCCAAGAAGGGGTCGGCTCTGGAAACACCATATATTTT
.,TRBV5-6,.,TRBJ2-1,CASTAEGRQYNEQFF,TGTGCCAGCACCGCCGAGGGCAGGCAATACAATGAGCAGTTCTTC
.,TRBV19,TRBD2,TRBJ2-1,CASAHGGRTNEQFF,TGTGCCAGCGCCCATGGCGGGAGAACCAATGAGCAGTTCTTC
.,TRBV19,TRBD1,TRBJ1-5,CASSLGTVYSNQPQHF,TGTGCCAGCAGCTTAGGGACAGTCTATAGCAATCAGCCCCAGCATTTT
.,TRBV11-2,.,TRBJ2-7,CASSLRRNYEQYF,TGTGCCAGCAGCTTACGCAGAAACTACGAGCAGTACTTC
.,TRBV18,.,TRBJ2-7,CASSPRTATYEQYF,TGTGCCAGCTCACCGCGGACAGCAACCTACGAGCAGTACTTC
once,TRBV28,TRBD1,TRBJ2-7,CASSEGQPSYEQYF,TGTGCCAGCAGCGAGGGACAGCCCTCCTACGAGCAGTACTTC
.,TRBV18,TRBD1,TRBJ1-4,CASWDRVNEKLFF,TGTGCCAGCTGGGACAGGGTCAACGAAAAACTGTTTTTT
.,TRBV5-4,TRBD2,TRBJ2-4,CASSLAGGRGVNIQYF,TGTGCCAGCAGCTTGGCGGGAGGGCGGGGAGTGAACATTCAGTACTTC
.,TRBV27,TRBD1,TRBJ1-4,CASSRMGQTHEKLFF,TGTGCCAGCAGTCGTATGGGACAGACTCATGAAAAACTGTTTTTT
.,TRBV3-1/TRBV3-2,.,TRBJ1-3,CASSQGSVRNTIYF,TGTGCCAGCAGCCAAGGATCTGTTCGAAACACCATATATTTT
.,TRBV20-1,.,TRBJ1-2,CSASVGRVYGYTF,TGCAGTGCTAGTGTGGGACGGGTCTATGGCTACACCTTC
.,TRBV28,.,TRBJ1-6,CASSPRTVENSPLHF,TGTGCCAGCAGTCCCAGGACAGTCGAGAATTCACCCCTCCACTTT
.,TRBV6-5,.,TRBJ2-7,CASSYSSGSPYEQYF,TGTGCCAGCAGTTACTCAAGCGGATCCCCCTACGAGCAGTACTTC
once,TRBV27,.,TRBJ2-5,CASSQDGRGETQYF,TGTGCCAGCAGCCAGGACGGTCGGGGGGAGACCCAGTACTTC
.,TRBV28,.,TRBJ2-7,CASRQRTAPYEQYF,TGTGCCAGCAGACAACGGACAGCCCCCTACGAGCAGTACTTC
.,TRBV29-1,TRBD1,TRBJ1-2,CSVDRPGTGGGYTF,TGCAGCGTTGATCGTCCCGGGACAGGGGGGGGCTACACCTTC
.,TRBV15,.,TRBJ2-5,CATSTRTGQETQYF,TGTGCCACCAGCACCCGAACAGGCCAAGAGACCCAGTACTTC
.,TRBV6-5,TRBD2,TRBJ2-3,CASPGLAGADTQYF,TGTGCCAGCCCAGGACTAGCGGGAGCAGATACGCAGTATTTT
.,TRBV9,.,TRBJ2-6,CASSVEGFGANVLTF,TGTGCCAGCAGCGTAGAAGGGTTTGGGGCCAACGTCCTGACTTTC
.,TRBV20-1,TRBD2,TRBJ2-1,CSASPWGHRSSGRGDEQFF,TGCAGTGCTAGTCCTTGGGGGCATAGGTCAAGCGGGAGAGGCGATGAGCAGTTCTTC
.,TRBV3-1/TRBV3-2,.,TRBJ2-1,CASSQDLADGDGNEQFF,TGTGCCAGCAGCCAAGATCTTGCCGATGGGGACGGCAATGAGCAGTTCTTC